These 13 T cell receptor beta chains were all obtained from the same sample, sequenced in a study of shared clonotypes between healthy human individuals. Repertoires were generated with immunoSEQ multiplex PCR, while TCRdb's copy carries only in-frame clones and drops some. The sample lists about 2.4 million clones, 90% to 95% occurring once. The sample comprised naive CD4+ T cells from PBMCs. Subset of the sample: CD45RA+ positively selected. These TCRs come from a man aged 18 to 29 in good health. Some clones in this sample may be carry-over from other donors' samples.

The chain is built from TRBV5-4 and TRBJ2-3; TRBD1 matches 10 bases. After removal of 3 bases from V and 5 bases from J, the junction contained 3 bases not matched to a gene. Germline V gives CDR1 SGHNT, CDR2 YYREEE (reference sequence). The CDR3 is 14 amino acids. The CDR3 sequence is CASSWGTGVDTQYF. CDR3 nucleotide sequence: TGTGCCAGCAGCTGGGGGACAGGGGTAGATACGCAGTATTTT.

The gene calls are TRBV5-1 and TRBJ2-5, with D perhaps given as TRBD1 or TRBD2 (6 bases each). Germline V gives CDR1 SGHRS, CDR2 YFSETQ. Trimming removed 0 bases from V and 3 bases from J, with 12 bases in between. This CDR3 contains 15 residues. The CDR3 spells CASSLVSGAEETQYF. The CDR3 bases are TGCGCCAGCAGCTTGGTTTCGGGGGCAGAAGAGACCCAGTACTTC.

The CDR3 loop is CASSEGGFWRINNEQFF. The CDR3 DNA sequence: TGTGCCAGCAGTGAAGGCGGTTTTTGGCGGATTAACAATGAGCAGTTCTTC. V usage is TRBV25-1 and J usage is TRBJ2-1; D gene unclear. Trimming left V 2 bases short and J 5 bases short, with 19 bases between. This CDR3 has 17 residues. Germline CDR1 is MGHDK and CDR2 is SYGVNS.

The chain uses TRBV19 and TRBJ1-1, with no clear D. Germline CDR1 is LNHDA and CDR2 is SQIVND (reference sequence). The CDR3 has 14 amino acids. Trimming took off 0 bases at V and 5 bases at J, with 10 bases between the two ends. The CDR3: CASSIEVAGTEAFF. In DNA, the CDR3 is TGTGCCAGTAGTATAGAAGTAGCGGGGACTGAAGCTTTCTTT.

The chain couples TRBV27 to TRBJ1-4; D is unresolved. The CDR3 is 14 residues long. The V end was cut by 6 bases, the J end by 5 bases, with 13 bases between. Germline V lookup: CDR1 MNHEY, CDR2 SMNVEV (reference sequence). The CDR3 sequence is CASRGSPANEKLFF. The CDR3 DNA reads as TGTGCCAGCAGAGGGTCGCCCGCGAATGAAAAACTGTTTTTT. Full variable domain (rest looked up from reference TRBV27 and TRBJ1-4): EAQVTQNPRYLITVTGKKLTVTCSQNMNHEYMSWYRQDPGLGLRQIYYSMNVEVTDKGDVPEGYKVSRKEKRNFPLILESPSPNQTSLYFCASRGSPANEKLFFGSGTQLSVL.

Concerning this clone itself: Germline is not matched at one junction end, which may reflect a read error. This chain joins TRBV28 and TRBJ2-7; D is perhaps TRBD2 (5 bases). The germline V gene encodes CDR1 MDHEN and CDR2 SYDVKM. CDR3 length: 14 residues. CDR3 bases: TGTGCCAGCAGTTTAGAGGGTCGAACCTACGGGCAGTACTTC. It encodes CASSLEGRTYGQYF.

This sequence joins TRBV2 and TRBJ2-1; D might be TRBD1 (6 bases). Germline CDR1 SNHLY, CDR2 FYNNEI. The CDR3 loop spans 13 amino acids. Trimming took 2 bases from V and 12 from J, leaving 14 bases between them. The CDR3 bases are TGTGCCAGCAGTGAAAGTGGGGTGACAGGGCAGTTCTTC. Encoded protein: CASSESGVTGQFF. Complete variable domain (other parts from reference TRBV2 and TRBJ2-1): EPEVTQTPSHQVTQMGQEVILRCVPISNHLYFYWYRQILGQKVEFLVSFYNNEISEKSEIFDDQFSVERPDGSNFTLKIRSTKLEDSAMYFCASSESGVTGQFFGPGTRLTVL.

The CDR3 bases are TGTGCCAGCAGCCAAACGGTCGAGCAGTACTTC. Translation: CASSQTVEQYF. V and J are TRBV14 and TRBJ2-7; D gene unclear. Germline CDR1 and CDR2: SGHDN and FVKESK. With 2 bases removed from V and 6 bases from J, the gap between germline ends came to 5 bases. CDR3 size: 11 residues.

The V and J genes are TRBV5-1 and TRBJ2-6; 8 nucleotides align to TRBD1. This CDR3 spans 16 amino acids. Germline CDR1 is SGHRS and CDR2 is YFSETQ. Unmatched junction bases numbered 5, after V lost 2 bases and J lost 4 bases. CDR3 loop: CASSFRTGKGANVLTF. CDR3 coding DNA: TGCGCCAGCAGCTTCCGGACAGGGAAGGGGGCCAACGTCCTGACTTTC.

This clone has just one count. V and J are TRBV10-3 and TRBJ1-2, with 7 bases aligning to TRBD1. V trimming: 9 bases; J trimming: 8 bases; junction bases outside the gene matches: 12. From germline, CDR1 is ENHRY and CDR2 SYGVKD. The CDR3 length is 13 residues. CDR3 in DNA: TGTGCCATTTGGATTGAGGGGGCTGGCGGCTACACCTTC. This translates into CAIWIEGAGGYTF.

The V and J genes are TRBV9 and TRBJ1-3, with unresolved D. Trimming took off 1 base at V and 2 bases at J, with 7 bases between the two ends. Germline V gene lookup returns CDR1 SGDLS and CDR2 YYNGEE. The CDR3 covers 14 residues. CDR3 residues: CASSVQSAGNTIYF. The CDR3 DNA reads TGTGCCAGCAGCGTACAATCCGCTGGAAACACCATATATTTT.

The chain couples TRBV4-1 to TRBJ2-3; either TRBD1 or TRBD2 may fit D (5 bases each). CDR1 and CDR2 (germline): MGHRA, YSYEKL. V was trimmed by 0 bases and J by 6 bases, leaving 22 bases between them. This CDR3 spans 18 amino acids. The CDR3 nucleotides read TGCGCCAGCAGCCAAGATCCCGTTTTGAGGGGCTATGGGGATACGCAGTATTTT. Translated: CASSQDPVLRGYGDTQYF.

The rearrangement uses TRBV5-4 and TRBJ2-6; the D call may be TRBD1 or TRBD2 (5 bases each). Germline V CDR1 and CDR2: SGHNT, YYREEE (reference sequence). This CDR3 has 16 residues. Trimming left V 4 bases short and J 0 bases short, with 11 bases between. The CDR3 DNA is TGTGCCAGCAGCCGGGACGTAGCCTCTGGGGCCAACGTCCTGACTTTC. Translated: CASSRDVASGANVLTF.